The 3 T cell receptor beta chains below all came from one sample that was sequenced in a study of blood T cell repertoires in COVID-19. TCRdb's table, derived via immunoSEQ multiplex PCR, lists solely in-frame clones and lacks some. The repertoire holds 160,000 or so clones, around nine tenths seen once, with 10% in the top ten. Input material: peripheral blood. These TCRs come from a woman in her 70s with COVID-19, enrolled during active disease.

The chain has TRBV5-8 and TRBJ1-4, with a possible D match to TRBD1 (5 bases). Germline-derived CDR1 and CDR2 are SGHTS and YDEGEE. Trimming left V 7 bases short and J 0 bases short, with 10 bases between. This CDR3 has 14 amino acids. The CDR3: CASQLQATNEKLFF. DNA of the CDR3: TGTGCCAGCCAACTACAGGCAACTAATGAAAAACTGTTTTTT.

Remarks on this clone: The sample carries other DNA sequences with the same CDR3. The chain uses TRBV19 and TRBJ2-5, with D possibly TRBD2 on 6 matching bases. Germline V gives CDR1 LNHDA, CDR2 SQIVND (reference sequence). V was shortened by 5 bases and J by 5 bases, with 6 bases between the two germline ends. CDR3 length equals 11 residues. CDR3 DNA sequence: TGTGCCAGTAGTGGGGGGGAGACCCAGTACTTC. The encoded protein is CASSGGETQYF.

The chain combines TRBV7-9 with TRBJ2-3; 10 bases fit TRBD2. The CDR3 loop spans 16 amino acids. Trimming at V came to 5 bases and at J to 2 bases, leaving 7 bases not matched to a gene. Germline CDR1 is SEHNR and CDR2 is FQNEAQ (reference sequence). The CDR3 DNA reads TGTGCCAGCAGCACGCATAGCGGGGGGTTCACAGATACGCAGTATTTT. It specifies CASSTHSGGFTDTQYF.